Shown below are 17 T cell receptor beta chains from a single sample sequenced in a study of OX40 agonist ivuxolimab in advanced cancers. Some clones are missing from TCRdb's copy, which holds only in-frame ones; the method was immunoSEQ multiplex PCR. The sample includes 50,000 to 75,000 clones, 91% of them seen just once. The sample here was CD4+ or CD8+ T cells sorted from blood, taken in a trial of the OX40 agonist ivuxolimab. The source of these receptors is an adult with an advanced solid tumor such as melanoma, head and neck, liver or kidney cancer.

The V call is TRBV13, the J call TRBJ1-2, with TRBD1 identical over 7 bases. The J segment lost 7 bases and the V segment lost 4 bases, leaving 9 bases of the junction unmatched. CDR3 length: 14 residues. Germline CDR1 PRHDT, CDR2 FYEKMQ (reference sequence). The CDR3 DNA follows: TGTGCCAGCAGCTCCATAGACAGGGCTTCTGGCTACACCTTC. Translated: CASSSIDRASGYTF.

V usage is TRBV18 and J usage is TRBJ2-1; 7 bases are shared with TRBD2. The CDR3 runs to 12 residues. Germline V lookup: CDR1 KGHSH, CDR2 LQKENI. Germline trimming cut 5 bases from V and 9 bases from J; bases unmatched to any gene: 4. CDR3 residues: CASSASGIEQFF. Written as DNA, the CDR3 is TGTGCCAGCTCAGCAAGCGGGATTGAGCAGTTCTTC.

V gene TRBV7-9 combines with J gene TRBJ2-2; D remains ambiguous. The germline gives CDR1 SEHNR, CDR2 FQNEAQ (reference sequence). The CDR3 has 11 amino acids. DNA of the CDR3: TGTGCGGACGGTGGCGAGGGGGAGCTGTTTTTT. It encodes CADGGEGELFF.

The chain employs TRBV6-1 and TRBJ2-7; TRBD2 matches at 9 bases. Germline V gene lookup returns CDR1 MNHNS and CDR2 SASEGT. V lost 7 bases, J lost 2 bases, and 0 bases stayed unmatched. This CDR3 contains 12 residues. This CDR3 is CASTSGTYEQYF. CDR3 sequence (DNA): TGTGCCAGCACTAGCGGGACCTACGAGCAGTACTTC.

The V and J genes are TRBV27 and TRBJ1-2; D perhaps matches TRBD1 (5 bases). CDR3 length equals 13 residues. The V and J ends lost 1 base and 5 bases respectively, with 8 bases between them. Per the germline V gene, CDR1 is MNHEY and CDR2 is SMNVEV (reference sequence). CDR3 residues: CASSLWGGYGYTF. The CDR3 DNA reads as TGTGCCAGCAGTTTATGGGGGGGGTATGGCTACACCTTC.

This chain's CDR3 is CASSPGNGGRYTF. DNA for the CDR3: TGTGCCAGCAGTCCCGGTAATGGGGGTCGCTACACCTTC. The genes are TRBV6-4 and TRBJ1-2; possibly TRBD1 for D (5 bases). Trimming stripped 5 bases from V and 9 bases from J, with 16 bases between. Germline lookup yields CDR1 MRHNA and CDR2 SNTAGT. The CDR3 spans 13 residues.

This chain joins TRBV2 and TRBJ1-2; 8 positions match TRBD1. With 8 bases clipped from V and 5 bases from J, the junction kept 10 bases outside the gene matches. This CDR3 comprises 14 residues. The germline gives CDR1 SNHLY, CDR2 FYNNEI. The CDR3 sequence is CASSGQAEGYGYTF. CDR3 DNA sequence: TGTGCCAGCTCGGGACAGGCAGAGGGGTATGGCTACACCTTC.

CDR3 protein: CSAGALRNTEAFF. The CDR3 DNA reads as TGCAGCGCGGGGGCACTTCGAAACACTGAAGCTTTCTTT. The chain carries TRBV29-1 and TRBJ1-1; D may be TRBD1 (6 bases). Germline lookup yields CDR1 SQVTM and CDR2 ANQGSEA. The CDR3 spans 13 residues. V lost 7 bases and J 2 bases, leaving 14 bases between the germline ends.

This clone was detected only once. The V and J genes are TRBV7-2 and TRBJ1-5, with a tentative D call TRBD1 (5 bases). Trimming removed 3 bases at V and 6 bases at J, with 15 bases between. The CDR3 runs 15 residues. Germline V gives CDR1 SGHTA, CDR2 FQGNSA. Here the CDR3 reads CASSFDSRTGQPQHF. In DNA, the CDR3 is TGTGCCAGCAGCTTTGACAGTCGTACCGGTCAGCCCCAGCATTTT.

This chain links TRBV5-4 with TRBJ1-1, with 8 positions matching TRBD1. Germline V gives CDR1 SGHNT, CDR2 YYREEE (reference sequence). Trimming removed 5 bases from V and 1 base from J; junction bases left unmatched: 7. The length of the CDR3 is 15 residues. The CDR3 loop reads CASRTTGGANTEAFF. The CDR3 nucleotides read TGTGCCAGCAGGACTACAGGGGGGGCGAACACTGAAGCTTTCTTT.

J is TRBJ2-7 and V is TRBV30, with D possibly being TRBD1 (5 bases). Germline-derived CDR1 and CDR2 are GTSNPN and SVGIG (reference sequence). CDR3 size: 13 residues. Deletions cut 1 base from V and 0 bases from J, with 7 bases between. The CDR3 DNA reads as TGTGCCTGGAGTGGACAGTTCTCCTACGAGCAGTACTTC. Encoded protein: CAWSGQFSYEQYF.

This chain joins TRBV5-6 and TRBJ2-5; D not certain. Germline loops: CDR1 SGHDT, CDR2 YYEEEE. The germline V and J ends were trimmed by 3 bases and 5 bases, with 14 bases remaining between them. This CDR3 comprises 14 residues. CDR3 in amino acids: CASSSAARLETQYF. For the CDR3, the DNA is TGTGCCAGCAGCTCTGCCGCCAGATTGGAGACCCAGTACTTC.

This clone was found once. The V call is TRBV5-1, the J call TRBJ2-3, with 10 bases lining up with TRBD2. V shed 0 bases, J shed 0 bases, and the junction held 1 base outside the gene matches. From germline, CDR1 is SGHRS and CDR2 YFSETQ. This CDR3 is 16 amino acids long. The chain's CDR3 is CASSLGTSGSTDTQYF. The CDR3 nucleotides are TGCGCCAGCAGCTTGGGGACTAGCGGTAGCACAGATACGCAGTATTTT.

V is TRBV19 and J is TRBJ1-5; D uncertain. Germline assignment: CDR1 LNHDA and CDR2 SQIVND (reference sequence). Deletions cut 5 bases from V and 5 bases from J, with 10 bases between. This CDR3 comprises 13 residues. CDR3 nucleotides: TGTGCCAGTAGTCCAGACTGGGATCAGCCCCAGCATTTT. Its translation: CASSPDWDQPQHF. The full variable domain, rest sourced from reference TRBV19 and TRBJ1-5, is DGGITQSPKYLFRKEGQNVTLSCEQNLNHDAMYWYRQDPGQGLRLIYYSQIVNDFQKGDIAEGYSVSREKKESFPLTVTSAQKNPTAFYLCASSPDWDQPQHFGDGTRLSIL.

Concerning this clone: The junction departs from germline at one end; a sequencing error may be responsible. The rearrangement links TRBV7-2 to TRBJ2-7; the D gene is possibly TRBD2 (5 bases). This CDR3 has 13 amino acids. Per germline, CDR1 SGHTA and CDR2 FQGNSA. CDR3 sequence: CASSQDFNSPEDF. CDR3 nucleotides: TGTGCCAGCAGCCAGGACTTCAACTCCCCCGAGGACTTC.

The CDR3 bases are TGCGCCAGCAGCCCAAGGGCTTGGGGCAATGAGCAGTTCTTC. This gives the protein CASSPRAWGNEQFF. This rearrangement joins TRBV5-1 to TRBJ2-1; unclear D gene. V was cut by 4 bases and J by 6 bases, with 14 bases left in between. There are 14 residues in the CDR3. Germline V gene lookup returns CDR1 SGHRS and CDR2 YFSETQ.

The rearrangement links TRBV2 to TRBJ1-5, with TRBD1 as a possible D gene (5 bases). This CDR3 has 15 amino acids. V was shortened by 1 base and J by 2 bases, with 9 bases between the two germline ends. CDR1 SNHLY and CDR2 FYNNEI come from the germline V gene. CDR3 amino acids: CASSEGRVRNQPQHF. CDR3 coding DNA: TGTGCCAGCAGTGAAGGCAGGGTTCGCAATCAGCCCCAGCATTTT.